Sequencing of this TCR beta chain was carried out in a study of T cells in Graves' hyperthyroidism and ophthalmopathy. The wider study: Before any treatment, at initial diagnosis, peripheral blood was collected.

RNA transcripts served as the template for amplifying TCR beta CDR3 regions. TCR CDR3 underwent first-round RT-PCR with the HTBI primer set. TCRdb re-called the multiplex PCR reads with MiXCR, one entry per CDR3 protein. Altogether 600,000 or so distinct CDR3 sequences are present, roughly 16% being singletons, with the ten largest covering around 3.9%. Any patient presenting with uncontrolled infection, other autoimmune disease, pregnancy or lactation was left out. In making diagnoses, clinical symptoms, serum thyroxine and TRAb, thyroid ultrasound and orbital computed tomography were all used. The study, taken as a whole, reports: A model built on 13 V-J features separated ophthalmopathy from stable hyperthyroidism.

Trimming removed 5 bases at V and 7 bases at J, with 15 bases between. Looked up from germline, CDR1 is SGHRS and CDR2 is YFSETQ. The CDR3 covers 14 residues. This clonotype was observed at least ten times. The target antigen is unknown. This chain uses TRBV5-1 with TRBJ2-2; possibly TRBD2 for D (5 bases). Specimen: blood. The sequence came from a woman under 40 with Graves' hyperthyroidism. The CDR3 loop reads CASRGLASGGELFF. The CDR3 bases are TGCGCCAGCAGGGGTTTAGCGAGCGGCGGGGAGCTGTTTTTT.